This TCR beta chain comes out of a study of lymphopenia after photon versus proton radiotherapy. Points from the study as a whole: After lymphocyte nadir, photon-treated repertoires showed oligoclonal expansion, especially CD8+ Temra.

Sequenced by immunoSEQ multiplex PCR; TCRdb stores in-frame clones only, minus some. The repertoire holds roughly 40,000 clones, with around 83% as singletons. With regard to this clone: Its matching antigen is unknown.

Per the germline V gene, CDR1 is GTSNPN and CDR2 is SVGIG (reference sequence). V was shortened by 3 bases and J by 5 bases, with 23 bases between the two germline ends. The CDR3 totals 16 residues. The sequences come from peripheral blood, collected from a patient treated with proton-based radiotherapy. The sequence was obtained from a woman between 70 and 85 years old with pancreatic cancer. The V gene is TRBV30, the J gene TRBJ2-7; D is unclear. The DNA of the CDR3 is TGTGCCTGGAGAAGTAGGGTACAGCCTCGCAACCACGAGCAGTACTTC. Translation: CAWRSRVQPRNHEQYF.